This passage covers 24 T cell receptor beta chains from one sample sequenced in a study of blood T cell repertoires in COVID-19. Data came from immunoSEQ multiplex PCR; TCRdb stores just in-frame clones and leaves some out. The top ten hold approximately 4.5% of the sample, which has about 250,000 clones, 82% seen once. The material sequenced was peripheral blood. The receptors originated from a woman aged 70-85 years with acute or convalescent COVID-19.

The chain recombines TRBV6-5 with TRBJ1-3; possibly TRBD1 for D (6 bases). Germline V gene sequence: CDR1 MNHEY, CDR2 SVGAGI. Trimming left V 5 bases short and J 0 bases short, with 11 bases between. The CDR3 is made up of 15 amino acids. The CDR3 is CASSLTGTSGNTIYF. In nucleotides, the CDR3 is TGTGCCAGCAGTCTAACAGGGACCTCTGGAAACACCATATATTTT.

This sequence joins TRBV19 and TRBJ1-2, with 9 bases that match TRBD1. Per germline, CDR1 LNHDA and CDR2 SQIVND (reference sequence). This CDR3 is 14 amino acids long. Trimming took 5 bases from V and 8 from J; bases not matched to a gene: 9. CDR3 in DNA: TGTGCCAGTAGTCGTCAACAGGGGGCCAGCGGCTACACCTTC. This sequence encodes CASSRQQGASGYTF.

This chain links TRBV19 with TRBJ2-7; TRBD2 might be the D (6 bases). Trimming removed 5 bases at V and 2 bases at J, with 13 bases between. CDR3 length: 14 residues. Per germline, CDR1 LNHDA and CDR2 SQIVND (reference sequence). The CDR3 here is CASSASGLTYEQYF. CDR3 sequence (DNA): TGTGCCAGTAGTGCCTCGGGACTGACCTACGAGCAGTACTTC.

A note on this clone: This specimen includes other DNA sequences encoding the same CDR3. CDR3 region: CASSQDLAGEYEQYF. CDR3 sequence (DNA): TGCGCCAGCAGCCAGGATCTAGCGGGGGAATACGAGCAGTACTTC. This sequence joins TRBV4-3 and TRBJ2-7; 10 bases align to TRBD2. This CDR3 has 15 amino acids. Germline V gene lookup returns CDR1 LGHNA and CDR2 YSLEER. The V gene end was trimmed by 3 bases and the J gene end by 4 bases; junction bases not matched to a gene: 6.

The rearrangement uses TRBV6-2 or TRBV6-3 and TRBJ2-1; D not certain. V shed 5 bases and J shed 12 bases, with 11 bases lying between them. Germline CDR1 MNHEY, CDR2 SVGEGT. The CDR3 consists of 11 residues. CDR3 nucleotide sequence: TGTGCCAGCAGTAGTAGCCTCCCGCAGTTCTTC. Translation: CASSSSLPQFF.

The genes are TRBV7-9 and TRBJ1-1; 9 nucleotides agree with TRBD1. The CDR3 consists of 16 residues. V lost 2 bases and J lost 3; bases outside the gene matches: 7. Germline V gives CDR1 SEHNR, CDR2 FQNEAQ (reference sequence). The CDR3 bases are TGTGCCAGCAGCTTATACAGGGGGCATGAGGACACTGAAGCTTTCTTT. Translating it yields CASSLYRGHEDTEAFF.

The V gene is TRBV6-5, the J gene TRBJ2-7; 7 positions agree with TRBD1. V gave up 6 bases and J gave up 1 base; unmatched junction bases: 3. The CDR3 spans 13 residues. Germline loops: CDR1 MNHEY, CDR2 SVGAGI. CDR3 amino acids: CASRAGGSYEQYF. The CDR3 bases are TGTGCCAGCAGGGCAGGGGGATCCTACGAGCAGTACTTC.

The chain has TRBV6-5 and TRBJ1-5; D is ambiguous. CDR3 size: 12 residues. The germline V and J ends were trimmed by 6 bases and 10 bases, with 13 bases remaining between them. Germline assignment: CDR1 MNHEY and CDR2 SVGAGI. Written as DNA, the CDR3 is TGTGCCAGCAGCGGAGAGGTGGATCCCCAGCATTTT. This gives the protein CASSGEVDPQHF.

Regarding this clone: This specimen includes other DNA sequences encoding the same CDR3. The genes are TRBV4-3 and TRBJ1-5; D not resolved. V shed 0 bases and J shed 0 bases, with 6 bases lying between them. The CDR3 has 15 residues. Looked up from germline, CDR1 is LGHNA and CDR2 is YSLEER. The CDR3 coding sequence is TGCGCCAGCAGCCAAGATCCAGTTAGCAATCAGCCCCAGCATTTT. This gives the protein CASSQDPVSNQPQHF.

CDR3 protein: CASSYSMSSGANVLTF. CDR3 sequence (DNA): TGTGCCAGCAGTTACTCGATGAGCTCTGGGGCCAACGTCCTGACTTTC. The chain carries TRBV6-5 and TRBJ2-6, with unresolved D. Per the germline V gene, CDR1 is MNHEY and CDR2 is SVGAGI. The CDR3 runs 16 residues. The V end was cut by 0 bases, the J end by 0 bases, with 6 bases between.

CDR3 in amino acids: CASRTGGRENTIYF. Written as DNA, the CDR3 is TGTGCCAGCAGAACAGGGGGCAGGGAAAACACCATATATTTT. The rearrangement links TRBV28 to TRBJ1-3; 9 positions agree with TRBD1. J was trimmed by 6 bases and V by 6 bases; bases with no gene match: 6. The germline CDR1 and CDR2 sequences are MDHEN and SYDVKM. This CDR3 has 14 amino acids.

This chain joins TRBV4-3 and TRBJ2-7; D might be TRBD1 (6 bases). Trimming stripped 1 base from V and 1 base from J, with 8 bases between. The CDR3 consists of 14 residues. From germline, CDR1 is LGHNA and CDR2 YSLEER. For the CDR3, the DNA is TGCGCCAGCAGCCAAGTAGGGGGTTCCTACGAGCAGTACTTC. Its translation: CASSQVGGSYEQYF.

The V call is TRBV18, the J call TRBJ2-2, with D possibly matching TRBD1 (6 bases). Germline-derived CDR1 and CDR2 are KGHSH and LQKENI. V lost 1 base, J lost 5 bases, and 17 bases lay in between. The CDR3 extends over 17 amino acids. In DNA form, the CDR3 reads TGTGCCAGCTCACCACAGGGACACTTAACGTCTACCGGGGAGCTGTTTTTT. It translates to CASSPQGHLTSTGELFF.

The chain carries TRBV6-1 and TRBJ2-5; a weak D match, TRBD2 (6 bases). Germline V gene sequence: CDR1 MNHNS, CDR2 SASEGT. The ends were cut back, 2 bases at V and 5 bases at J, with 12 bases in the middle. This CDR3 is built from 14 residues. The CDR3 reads CASSEPGRRETQYF. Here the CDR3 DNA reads TGTGCCAGCAGTGAACCAGGGAGGCGGGAGACCCAGTACTTC.

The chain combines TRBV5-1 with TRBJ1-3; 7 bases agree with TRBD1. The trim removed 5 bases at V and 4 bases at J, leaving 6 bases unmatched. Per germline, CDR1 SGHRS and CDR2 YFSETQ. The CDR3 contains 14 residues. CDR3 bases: TGCGCCAGCAGAAATGACAGGGCCGGAAACACCATATATTTT. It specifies CASRNDRAGNTIYF.

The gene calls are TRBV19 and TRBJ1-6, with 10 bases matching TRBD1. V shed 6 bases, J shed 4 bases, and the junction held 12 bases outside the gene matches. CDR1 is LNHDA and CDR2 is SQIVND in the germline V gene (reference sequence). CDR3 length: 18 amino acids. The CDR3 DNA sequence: TGTGCCAGTAGCATATTCCAACCGGGACAGGGGTATAATTCACCCCTCCACTTT. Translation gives CASSIFQPGQGYNSPLHF.

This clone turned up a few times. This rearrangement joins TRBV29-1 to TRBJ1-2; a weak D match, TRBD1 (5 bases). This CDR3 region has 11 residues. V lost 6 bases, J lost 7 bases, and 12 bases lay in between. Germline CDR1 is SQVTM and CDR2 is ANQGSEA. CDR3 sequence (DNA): TGCAGCGTCTCATCGGGGGTTGGCTACACCTTC. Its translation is CSVSSGVGYTF.

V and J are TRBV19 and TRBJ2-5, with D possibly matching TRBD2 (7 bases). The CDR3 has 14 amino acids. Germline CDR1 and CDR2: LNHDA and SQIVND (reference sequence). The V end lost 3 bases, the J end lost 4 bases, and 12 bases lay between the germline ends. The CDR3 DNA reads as TGTGCCAGTAGTATGGGAGGGGGGCGAGAGACCCAGTACTTC. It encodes CASSMGGGRETQYF.

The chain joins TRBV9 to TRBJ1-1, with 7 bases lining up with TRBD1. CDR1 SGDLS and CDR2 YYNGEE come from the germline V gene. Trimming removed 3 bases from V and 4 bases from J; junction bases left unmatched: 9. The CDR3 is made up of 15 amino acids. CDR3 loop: CASSALQGPGTEAFF. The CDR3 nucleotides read TGTGCCAGCAGCGCCCTACAGGGGCCGGGCACTGAAGCTTTCTTT.

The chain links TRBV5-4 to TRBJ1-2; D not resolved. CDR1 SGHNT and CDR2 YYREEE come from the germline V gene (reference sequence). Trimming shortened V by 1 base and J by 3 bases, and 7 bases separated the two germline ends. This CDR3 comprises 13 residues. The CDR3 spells CASSLSQDYGYTF. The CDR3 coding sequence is TGTGCCAGCAGCTTGAGTCAGGACTATGGCTACACCTTC.

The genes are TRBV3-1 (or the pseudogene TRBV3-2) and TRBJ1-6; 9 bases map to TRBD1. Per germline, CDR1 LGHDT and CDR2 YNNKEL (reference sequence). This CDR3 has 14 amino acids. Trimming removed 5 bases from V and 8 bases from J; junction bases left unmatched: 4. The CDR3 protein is CASSNRDRDSPLHF. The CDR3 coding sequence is TGTGCCAGCAGCAACCGGGACAGGGATTCACCCCTCCACTTT.

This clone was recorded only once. This CDR3 is CASSPQAEGALETQYF. DNA of the CDR3: TGTGCCAGCTCACCACAAGCCGAGGGGGCACTAGAGACCCAGTACTTC. V usage is TRBV18 and J usage is TRBJ2-5; TRBD1 matches 7 bases. V trimming: 1 base; J trimming: 4 bases; junction bases outside the gene matches: 9. The CDR3 is 16 residues long. Germline CDR1 and CDR2: KGHSH and LQKENI.

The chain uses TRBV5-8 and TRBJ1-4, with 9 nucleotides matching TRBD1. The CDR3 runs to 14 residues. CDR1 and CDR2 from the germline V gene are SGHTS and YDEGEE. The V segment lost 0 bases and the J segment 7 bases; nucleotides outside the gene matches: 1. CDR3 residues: CASSLGQGGEKLFF. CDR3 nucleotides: TGTGCCAGCAGCTTGGGACAGGGGGGTGAAAAACTGTTTTTT.

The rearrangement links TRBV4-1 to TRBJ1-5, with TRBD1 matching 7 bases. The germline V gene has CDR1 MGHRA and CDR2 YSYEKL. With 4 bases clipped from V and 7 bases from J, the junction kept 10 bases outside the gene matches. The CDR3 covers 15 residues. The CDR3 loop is CASSLSETGRQPQHF. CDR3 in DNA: TGCGCCAGCAGCCTTTCAGAGACAGGGAGGCAGCCCCAGCATTTT.